Below are 2 T cell receptor beta chains sequenced from a single sample in a study of TIL therapy for anti-PD-1-resistant metastatic lung cancer. This was the immunoSEQ v3 assay. TCRdb's table, derived via immunoSEQ multiplex PCR, lists solely in-frame clones and lacks some. The sample gives about 60,000 clones, 80% to 90% of which show up once; roughly 2.6% is in the top ten. The time point denotes: pre-treatment sample, taken before nivolumab and TIL therapy. Specimen: blood, collected at baseline. These receptors all come from a person aged 25-79 years with non-small cell lung cancer.

The chain recombines TRBV4-1 with TRBJ1-4; the D is unclear. Between the trimmed V and J ends, which lost 0 bases and 3 bases, there was a span of 11 bases. The CDR3 contains 16 residues. Germline values: CDR1 MGHRA, CDR2 YSYEKL. The CDR3 region has the DNA TGCGCCAGCAGCCAAGAGGGCACGAGACCTAATGAAAAACTGTTTTTT. Its translation is CASSQEGTRPNEKLFF.

The CDR3: CASSFDRGRDGYTF. CDR3 sequence (DNA): TGTGCCAGCAGCTTCGACAGGGGGCGGGATGGCTACACCTTC. This chain uses TRBV5-5 with TRBJ1-2, with TRBD1 matching over 10 bases. V lost 2 bases to trimming and J lost 6 bases; unmatched junction nucleotides: 4. Germline loops: CDR1 SGHKS, CDR2 YYEKEE (reference sequence). The CDR3 totals 14 residues.